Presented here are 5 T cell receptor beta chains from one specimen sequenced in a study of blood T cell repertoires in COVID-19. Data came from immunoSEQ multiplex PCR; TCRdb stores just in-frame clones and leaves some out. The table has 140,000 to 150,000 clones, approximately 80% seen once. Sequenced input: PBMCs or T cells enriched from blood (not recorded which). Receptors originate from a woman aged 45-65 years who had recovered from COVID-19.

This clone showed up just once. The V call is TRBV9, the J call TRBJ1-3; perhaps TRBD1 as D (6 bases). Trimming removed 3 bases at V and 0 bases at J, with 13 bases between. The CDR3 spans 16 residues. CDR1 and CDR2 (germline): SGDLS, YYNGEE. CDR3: CASSEHTGSSGNTIYF. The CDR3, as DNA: TGTGCCAGCAGCGAACACACAGGGAGCTCTGGAAACACCATATATTTT.

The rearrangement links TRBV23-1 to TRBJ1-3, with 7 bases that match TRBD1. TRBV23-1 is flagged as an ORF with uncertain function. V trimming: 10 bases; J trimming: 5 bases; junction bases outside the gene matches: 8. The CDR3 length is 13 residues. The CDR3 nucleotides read TGCGCCAAACAGGGGAGGTTAAGAAACACCATATATTTT. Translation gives CAKQGRLRNTIYF.

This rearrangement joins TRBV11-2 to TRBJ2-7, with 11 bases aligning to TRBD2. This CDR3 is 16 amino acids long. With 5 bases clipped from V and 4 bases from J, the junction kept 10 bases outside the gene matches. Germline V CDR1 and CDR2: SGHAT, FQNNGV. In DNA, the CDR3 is TGTGCCAGCAGCCCCCCCGTAGCGGGGGGGCCATACGAGCAGTACTTC. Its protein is CASSPPVAGGPYEQYF. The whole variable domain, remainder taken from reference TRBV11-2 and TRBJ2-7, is EAGVAQSPRYKIIEKRQSVAFWCNPISGHATLYWYQQILGQGPKLLIQFQNNGVVDDSQLPKDRFSAERLKGVDSTLKIQPAKLEDSAVYLCASSPPVAGGPYEQYFGPGTRLTVT.

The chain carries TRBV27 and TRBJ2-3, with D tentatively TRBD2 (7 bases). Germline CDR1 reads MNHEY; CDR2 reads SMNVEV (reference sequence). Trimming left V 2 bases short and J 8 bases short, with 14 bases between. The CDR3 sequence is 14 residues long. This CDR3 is CASSLGAGASTQYF. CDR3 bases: TGTGCCAGCAGTTTAGGGGCGGGGGCAAGTACGCAGTATTTT.

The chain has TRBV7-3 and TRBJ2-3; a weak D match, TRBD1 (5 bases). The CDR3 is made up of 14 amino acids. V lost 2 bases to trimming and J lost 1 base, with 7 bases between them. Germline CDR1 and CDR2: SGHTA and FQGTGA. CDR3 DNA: TGTGCCAGCAGCTTAGACAGCCGCACAGATACGCAGTATTTT. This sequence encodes CASSLDSRTDTQYF.